What follows describes a single T cell receptor (beta chain). CDR1 and CDR2 from the germline V gene are MNHNS and SASEGT. V shed 7 bases, J shed 5 bases, and the junction held 6 bases outside the gene matches. The CDR3 spans 13 residues. This sample was taken from a study of T cells in Graves' hyperthyroidism and ophthalmopathy. Amplification yielded TCR beta CDR3 regions, with RNA transcripts as the source. HTBI primers drove first-round RT-PCR of the TCR CDR3. From the multiplex PCR reads, TCRdb called clonotypes with MiXCR, one entry per CDR3 protein. This table has some 490,000 distinct CDR3 sequences, 20% to 25% appearing once.

The chain uses TRBV6-1 and TRBJ2-3; 7 bases match TRBD2. Sample: blood. This TCR derives from a woman in her 70s with Graves' ophthalmopathy. The CDR3 DNA reads TGTGCCAGCAAGCGGGATGGGGGAGATACGCAGTATTTT. Its translation: CASKRDGGDTQYF.